The entry that follows covers one T cell receptor (beta chain) sequence. What it binds is not known. The data were produced by immunoSEQ multiplex PCR, yet TCRdb's version contains in-frame clones alone and is incomplete. The sample contains around 150,000 clones, 86% of which appear only once. The sample originates from a study of cytomegalovirus exposure and HLA in healthy donors. Study background: The 95 to 150 validation repertoires used a platform that matched the one used for the roughly 650 first-cohort repertoires, as a later analysis reported.

Per the germline V gene, CDR1 is MNHEY and CDR2 is SMNVEV (reference sequence). The CDR3 covers 14 residues. The V end lost 5 bases, the J end lost 0 bases, and 8 bases lay between the germline ends. Broader study findings: Cytomegalovirus-associated TCR beta chains were listed, numbering over 150.

Donors came from a validation cohort of over a hundred subjects, distinct from the first 666-subject cohort. The material sequenced was PBMCs. The chain couples TRBV27 to TRBJ1-3, with D unclear. The clonotype originates from a woman between 18 and 29 years old in good health and CMV-seronegative. Here the CDR3 reads CASSPSFSGNTIYF. The CDR3 nucleotides read TGTGCCAGCAGTCCCTCCTTCTCTGGAAACACCATATATTTT.